This passage covers 24 T cell receptor beta chains from one sample sequenced in a study of shared clonotypes between healthy human individuals. The repertoire was sequenced with immunoSEQ multiplex PCR; TCRdb's copy has only in-frame clones and lacks some. The table includes some 2,400,000 clones, around 95% detected once. Sequenced material: naive CD4+ T cells sorted from blood. Noted subset: CD45RA+ positively selected. The receptors come from a man younger than 35 in good health.

The V call is TRBV6-1, the J call TRBJ2-4; D call uncertain. Germline-derived CDR1 and CDR2 are MNHNS and SASEGT. The CDR3 covers 15 residues. Trimming took off 2 bases at V and 3 bases at J, with 11 bases between the two ends. CDR3 nucleotide sequence: TGTGCCAGCAGTGAAAATCCTGGAATCAAAAACATTCAGTACTTC. It translates to CASSENPGIKNIQYF.

The chain joins TRBV5-4 to TRBJ2-1; D might be TRBD1 (5 bases). Trimming took 4 bases from V and 2 from J, leaving 16 bases between them. The CDR3 is made up of 16 amino acids. CDR1 is SGHNT, CDR2 YYREEE, per germline (reference sequence). The CDR3 loop reads CASSPRAVSAYNEQFF. In DNA form, the CDR3 reads TGTGCCAGCAGCCCCAGGGCGGTGAGCGCCTACAATGAGCAGTTCTTC.

The chain recombines TRBV19 with TRBJ2-7, with 9 bases lining up with TRBD1. Germline V lookup: CDR1 LNHDA, CDR2 SQIVND (reference sequence). With 6 bases clipped from V and 3 bases from J, the junction kept 6 bases outside the gene matches. The CDR3 is 14 amino acids. The CDR3 DNA is TGTGCCAGTAGAGACCGGGACAGGGACTACGAGCAGTACTTC. Residues: CASRDRDRDYEQYF.

This chain connects TRBV5-4 to TRBJ2-1; either TRBD1 or TRBD2 may fit D (6 bases each). The germline V gene has CDR1 SGHNT and CDR2 YYREEE (reference sequence). Trimming took off 4 bases at V and 5 bases at J, with 13 bases between the two ends. CDR3 length: 14 residues. DNA for the CDR3: TGTGCCAGCAGCCACGTTGGGGGGCACAATGAGCAGTTCTTC. Amino acids: CASSHVGGHNEQFF.

The chain has TRBV11-2 and TRBJ1-6, with D uncertain. CDR3 length: 15 residues. Trimming pared 1 base from V and 8 bases from J, leaving 12 bases between. CDR1 SGHAT and CDR2 FQNNGV come from the germline V gene. CDR3 coding DNA: TGTGCCAGCAGCTTAGTCGGGATGATTCATTCACCCCTCCACTTT. Translation: CASSLVGMIHSPLHF.

This clone was picked up one time. The J gene is TRBJ1-2, the V gene TRBV7-2; D call uncertain. The CDR3 loop spans 17 amino acids. Germline assignment: CDR1 SGHTA and CDR2 FQGNSA. The ends were cut back, 8 bases at V and 5 bases at J, with 27 bases in the middle. The CDR3 region has the DNA TGTGCCAGCCCCAGCTTAGAAGACCAGAGAGGAAAGTATGGCTACACCTTC. Its translation: CASPSLEDQRGKYGYTF.

This clone was recorded only once. This chain links TRBV11-2 with TRBJ2-1, with a weak D call TRBD2 (6 bases). The V end lost 4 bases, the J end lost 1 base, and 8 bases lay between the germline ends. The germline CDR1 and CDR2 sequences are SGHAT and FQNNGV. This CDR3 spans 14 amino acids. CDR3 amino acids: CASSSGLSYNEQFF. In DNA, the CDR3 is TGTGCCAGCAGCTCCGGACTATCCTACAATGAGCAGTTCTTC.

The rearrangement joins TRBV30 to TRBJ1-1; TRBD1 matches 11 bases. J lost 7 bases, V lost 0 bases, and 10 bases had no gene match. The CDR3 consists of 16 residues. Looked up from germline, CDR1 is GTSNPN and CDR2 is SVGIG (reference sequence). In DNA, the CDR3 is TGTGCCTGGAGTGTAAGGAGAGGGACAGGGGGGGGTGAAGCTTTCTTT. This gives the protein CAWSVRRGTGGGEAFF.

The chain employs TRBV5-4 and TRBJ2-3; D is uncertain. The germline V gene has CDR1 SGHNT and CDR2 YYREEE (reference sequence). This CDR3 comprises 14 residues. Between the trimmed V and J ends, which lost 1 base and 1 base, there was a span of 7 bases. DNA for the CDR3: TGTGCCAGCAGCTTGAAAGAGGGCACAGATACGCAGTATTTT. It codes for CASSLKEGTDTQYF.

This sequence joins TRBV7-9 and TRBJ2-1, with 8 positions matching TRBD2. The V and J ends lost 5 bases and 4 bases, in that order; junction bases with no gene match: 10. The CDR3 consists of 16 residues. Looked up from germline, CDR1 is SEHNR and CDR2 is FQNEAQ (reference sequence). CDR3 amino acids: CASSSPAGALYNEQFF. DNA for the CDR3: TGTGCCAGCAGCAGTCCAGCGGGGGCCCTATACAATGAGCAGTTCTTC.

The J gene is TRBJ1-4, the V gene TRBV28; 9 nucleotides match TRBD1. The CDR3 contains 15 residues. Germline V gene lookup returns CDR1 MDHEN and CDR2 SYDVKM. V shed 5 bases and J 5 bases; nucleotides not matched to a gene: 6. The CDR3, as DNA: TGTGCCAGCAGTACAAACAGGGGGCTCAATGAAAAACTGTTTTTT. This sequence encodes CASSTNRGLNEKLFF.

The chain couples TRBV6-4 to TRBJ2-7; the D call may be TRBD1 or TRBD2 (5 bases each). Germline V lookup: CDR1 MRHNA, CDR2 SNTAGT. Trimming stripped 6 bases from V and 2 bases from J, with 17 bases between. The CDR3 consists of 15 residues. In nucleotides, the CDR3 is TGTGCCAGCAGCGAAGAGGGACGGCCGACCTACGAGCAGTACTTC. Encoded protein: CASSEEGRPTYEQYF.

V gene TRBV7-9 combines with J gene TRBJ1-1, with a possible D match to TRBD1 (5 bases). The CDR3 loop spans 17 amino acids. With 5 bases removed from V and 1 base from J, the gap between germline ends came to 20 bases. Germline V gene data show CDR1 as SEHNR and CDR2 as FQNEAQ (reference sequence). Written as DNA, the CDR3 is TGTGCCAGCAGCCCCTTTACCCCAACAGGAAAGAACACTGAAGCTTTCTTT. It codes for CASSPFTPTGKNTEAFF.

This clone was detected once. The chain carries TRBV6-5 and TRBJ2-1; 9 positions agree with TRBD1. This CDR3 has 15 residues. V dropped 8 bases and J dropped 2; count of bases not matched to a gene: 7. CDR1 and CDR2 from the germline V gene are MNHEY and SVGAGI. CDR3 nucleotides: TGTGCCAGCGGGAGAACAGGGGGCGCCTACAATGAGCAGTTCTTC. Its protein is CASGRTGGAYNEQFF.

Details on this clone: The same CDR3 arises from other DNA sequences in this sample as well. This chain links TRBV29-1 with TRBJ2-3; D gene unclear. Germline CDR1 and CDR2: SQVTM and ANQGSEA. Deletions cut 6 bases from V and 2 bases from J, with 12 bases between. The CDR3 totals 13 residues. The CDR3 spells CSVGGRSTDTQYF. The CDR3 nucleotides read TGCAGCGTGGGTGGACGGTCCACAGATACGCAGTATTTT.

The chain employs TRBV6-5 and TRBJ2-7, with D possibly being TRBD1 (5 bases). Germline CDR1 MNHEY, CDR2 SVGAGI. This CDR3 region has 14 residues. Trimming cost V 2 bases and J 3 bases, with 11 bases left between them. As DNA, the CDR3 is TGTGCCAGCAGTTACCGGAGAACAGGCTACGAGCAGTACTTC. It encodes CASSYRRTGYEQYF.

Concerning this clone: Within the sample, other DNA sequences also encode this same CDR3. The chain joins TRBV9 to TRBJ1-6; D gene unclear. This CDR3 has 14 residues. Per germline, CDR1 SGDLS and CDR2 YYNGEE. Trimming removed 0 bases at V and 7 bases at J, with 8 bases between. CDR3 amino acids: CASSVAGRNSPLHF. CDR3 sequence (DNA): TGTGCCAGCAGCGTAGCCGGGAGGAATTCACCCCTCCACTTT.

This clone was counted only a few times. This chain connects TRBV12-5 to TRBJ2-2; D not certain. The CDR3 is 13 residues long. Per the germline V gene, CDR1 is LGHNT and CDR2 is FRNRAP. Trimming stripped 2 bases from V and 6 bases from J, with 7 bases between. CDR3 nucleotide sequence: TGTGCTAGTGGTTTGTCGGTGGCCGGGGAGCTGTTTTTT. Translated, it gives CASGLSVAGELFF.

The genes are TRBV5-1 and TRBJ1-2; 7 nucleotides match TRBD1. The CDR3 extends over 14 amino acids. Losses at the gene ends were 4 bases for V and 8 bases for J; bases not matched to a gene: 11. Germline V lookup: CDR1 SGHRS, CDR2 YFSETQ. This CDR3 reads CASSPPGQSVGYTF. In DNA, the CDR3 is TGCGCCAGCAGCCCCCCGGGACAGAGCGTGGGCTACACCTTC. The whole variable domain, filled in from reference TRBV5-1 and TRBJ1-2, reads KAGVTQTPRYLIKTRGQQVTLSCSPISGHRSVSWYQQTPGQGLQFLFEYFSETQRNKGNFPGRFSGRQFSNSRSEMNVSTLELGDSALYLCASSPPGQSVGYTFGSGTRLTVV.

The gene calls are TRBV28 and TRBJ1-1, with D perhaps matching TRBD1 (6 bases). Germline V CDR1 and CDR2: MDHEN, SYDVKM. CDR3 length: 14 amino acids. The V gene lost 6 bases and the J gene lost 4 bases, with 15 bases spanning the gap. The CDR3 spells CASRPGTLGTEAFF. In DNA, the CDR3 is TGTGCCAGCAGGCCCGGGACACTCGGCACTGAAGCTTTCTTT.

This CDR3 is CASSRDGMNTEAFF. CDR3 DNA: TGTGCCAGCAGCCGGGACGGGATGAACACTGAAGCTTTCTTT. J is TRBJ1-1 and V is TRBV5-6, with D possibly being TRBD1 (5 bases). With 4 bases removed from V and 0 bases from J, the gap between germline ends came to 10 bases. The CDR3 runs 14 residues. Germline V gene sequence: CDR1 SGHDT, CDR2 YYEEEE. The entire variable domain, with the rest obtained from reference TRBV5-6 and TRBJ1-1, is as follows: DAGVTQSPTHLIKTRGQQVTLRCSPKSGHDTVSWYQQALGQGPQFIFQYYEEEERQRGNFPDRFSGHQFPNYSSELNVNALLLGDSALYLCASSRDGMNTEAFFGQGTRLTVV.

V and J are TRBV9 and TRBJ2-1; D is perhaps TRBD2 (5 bases). Germline CDR1 reads SGDLS; CDR2 reads YYNGEE. The germline V and J ends were trimmed by 0 bases and 8 bases, with 15 bases remaining between them. The CDR3 sequence is 15 residues long. The CDR3 spells CASSVGGRPTDEQFF. The CDR3 DNA sequence: TGTGCCAGCAGCGTAGGAGGGAGACCGACCGATGAGCAGTTCTTC.

Note on this clone: Other nucleotide sequences in the sample specify the same CDR3. V usage is TRBV30 and J usage is TRBJ2-7; perhaps TRBD2 as D (5 bases). Germline V gives CDR1 GTSNPN, CDR2 SVGIG (reference sequence). CDR3 size: 12 residues. V shed 1 base and J shed 4 bases, with 8 bases lying between them. This CDR3 reads CAWSGSGYEQYF. The CDR3 nucleotides read TGTGCCTGGAGTGGTTCGGGGTACGAGCAGTACTTC.

The chain is built from TRBV6-1 and TRBJ2-1; 12 bases align to TRBD2. The CDR3 length is 17 residues. Germline CDR1 and CDR2: MNHNS and SASEGT. V dropped 0 bases and J dropped 2; count of bases not matched to a gene: 2. CDR3 residues: CASSEALAGGAYNEQFF. CDR3 bases: TGTGCCAGCAGTGAAGCGCTAGCGGGAGGGGCCTACAATGAGCAGTTCTTC.